These 10 T cell receptor beta chains came from one sample sequenced in a study of cytomegalovirus exposure and HLA in healthy donors. The PCR was carried out with 60 Vbeta primers and 13 Jbeta primers. Assay: immunoSEQ multiplex PCR; the TCRdb copy retains only in-frame clones and omits some. The table records 100,000 to 150,000 clones, approximately 80% of them present only once. The sequencing input was PBMCs. The receptors originated from a boy between 2 and 10 years old in good health and CMV-seronegative.

This sequence joins TRBV5-1 and TRBJ1-1; D unresolved. Germline CDR1 SGHRS, CDR2 YFSETQ. There are 16 residues in the CDR3. V was cut by 3 bases and J by 2 bases, with 17 bases left in between. In DNA, the CDR3 is TGCGCCAGCAGCTGGACCCCGGACGGGATAAACACTGAAGCTTTCTTT. Protein product: CASSWTPDGINTEAFF.

The chain couples TRBV2 to TRBJ2-1, with TRBD2 matching over 7 bases. CDR1 SNHLY and CDR2 FYNNEI come from the germline V gene. The CDR3 contains 14 residues. Trimming took 0 bases from V and 4 from J; bases not matched to a gene: 0. CDR3: CASSEAGGYNEQFF. DNA for the CDR3: TGTGCCAGCAGTGAAGCGGGAGGGTACAATGAGCAGTTCTTC.

Note on this clone: Relative to the germline gene, one junction end is altered; a read error may explain this. The chain employs TRBV18 and TRBJ1-1; perhaps TRBD1 as D (6 bases). The germline CDR1 and CDR2 sequences are KGHSH and LQKENI. The CDR3 has 16 amino acids. In DNA, the CDR3 is TGTGCCAGCTCACCACCAGGTGTAGGACGGGACACCGAAGCTTTCTTT. This sequence encodes CASSPPGVGRDTEAFF.

This rearrangement joins TRBV6-4 to TRBJ2-1, with D maybe TRBD2 (7 bases). Trimming took 0 bases from V and 5 from J, leaving 11 bases between them. Germline V gene sequence: CDR1 MRHNA, CDR2 SNTAGT. The CDR3 covers 15 residues. CDR3 sequence reads: CASSDSRGGHNEQFF. In DNA form, the CDR3 reads TGTGCCAGCAGTGACTCGAGGGGGGGGCACAATGAGCAGTTCTTC.

This clone occurred a few times. The genes are TRBV6-5 and TRBJ2-7, with D maybe TRBD1 (6 bases). The V end lost 6 bases, the J end lost 3 bases, and 12 bases lay between the germline ends. The CDR3 sequence is 13 residues long. From germline, CDR1 is MNHEY and CDR2 SVGAGI. The CDR3 DNA follows: TGTGCCAGCAGCCGGGACACATACTACGAGCAGTACTTC. Translated: CASSRDTYYEQYF.

The CDR3 DNA reads as TGTGCCAGCAGCCTGACCCTGGGACAGACTAACTATGGCTACACCTTC. This codes for CASSLTLGQTNYGYTF. The chain combines TRBV5-8 with TRBJ1-2; 7 bases map to TRBD1. Germline assignment: CDR1 SGHTS and CDR2 YDEGEE. After removal of 4 bases from V and 0 bases from J, the junction contained 9 bases not matched to a gene. The CDR3 spans 16 residues.

The rearrangement joins TRBV5-1 to TRBJ1-1; D gene uncertain. Germline loops: CDR1 SGHRS, CDR2 YFSETQ. The CDR3 loop spans 15 amino acids. V lost 0 bases, J lost 0 bases, and 9 bases lay in between. The CDR3 nucleotides read TGCGCCAGCAGCTTGGGGTCAGTCATGAACACTGAAGCTTTCTTT. This encodes CASSLGSVMNTEAFF.

As DNA, the CDR3 is TGTGCCAGCTCACTCATAGGGGGACAGGGGAACACTGAAGCTTTCTTT. It yields the protein CASSLIGGQGNTEAFF. The J gene is TRBJ1-1, the V gene TRBV18; 9 nucleotides agree with TRBD1. The CDR3 loop spans 16 amino acids. V lost 4 bases to trimming and J lost 1 base; unmatched junction nucleotides: 7. Germline CDR1 and CDR2: KGHSH and LQKENI.

The V and J genes are TRBV5-8 and TRBJ2-7, with TRBD2 matching 7 bases. The germline CDR1 and CDR2 sequences are SGHTS and YDEGEE. With V trimmed by 4 bases and J by 0 bases, 7 bases remained unmatched. The CDR3 spans 15 residues. CDR3 sequence: CASSPSGISSYEQYV. CDR3 nucleotides: TGTGCCAGCAGCCCAAGCGGGATTAGCTCCTACGAGCAGTACGTC.

The J gene is TRBJ2-3, the V gene TRBV4-1; D gene unclear. With 1 base removed from V and 8 bases from J, the gap between germline ends came to 7 bases. The CDR3 is made up of 12 amino acids. Germline values: CDR1 MGHRA, CDR2 YSYEKL. The CDR3 protein is CASSQVVGTQYF. The CDR3 region has the DNA TGCGCCAGCAGCCAAGTTGTCGGTACGCAGTATTTT.